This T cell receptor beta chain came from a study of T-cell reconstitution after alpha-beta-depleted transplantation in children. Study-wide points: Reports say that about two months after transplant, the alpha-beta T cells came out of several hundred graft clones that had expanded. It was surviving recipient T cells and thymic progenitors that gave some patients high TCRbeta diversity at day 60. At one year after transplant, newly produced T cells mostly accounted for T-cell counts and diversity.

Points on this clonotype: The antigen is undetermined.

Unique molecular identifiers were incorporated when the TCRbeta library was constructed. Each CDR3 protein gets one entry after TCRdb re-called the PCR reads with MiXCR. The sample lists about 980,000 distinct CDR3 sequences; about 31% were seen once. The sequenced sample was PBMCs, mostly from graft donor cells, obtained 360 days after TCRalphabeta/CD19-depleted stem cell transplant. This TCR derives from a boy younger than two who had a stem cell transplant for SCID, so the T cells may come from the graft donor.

In DNA form, the CDR3 reads TGTGCCAGCAGCTGGCGGGGGGTCAATGAGCAGTTCTTC. It specifies CASSWRGVNEQFF. The V and J genes are TRBV5-5 and TRBJ2-1; the match to TRBD2 covers 8 bases. This CDR3 has 13 amino acids. V lost 3 bases, J lost 6 bases, and 2 bases stayed unmatched. Germline V gene data show CDR1 as SGHKS and CDR2 as YYEKEE (reference sequence).